This entry features one T cell receptor beta chain sequence. Its target is not known. The V gene end was trimmed by 7 bases and the J gene end by 4 bases; junction bases not matched to a gene: 6. CDR1 and CDR2 (germline): SQVTM, ANQGSEA. The CDR3 extends over 12 amino acids. This entry belongs to a study of T cell repertoires in cytomegalovirus infection. Study-wide results and limits: CMV carriers with the relevant HLA were identified by cumulative public TCR beta family frequency.

TCRdb passed the reads through MiXCR, listing each CDR3 protein once. Of approximately 1,000,000 distinct CDR3 sequences in the sample, 31% were seen once. The chain carries TRBV29-1 and TRBJ1-1, with TRBD1 matching over 7 bases. The source material was cultured CD8+ T cells from PBMCs, sampled from culture after CMV antigen stimulation. The origin of this receptor is a human donor in good health (CMV status not recorded). Some clones in this sample may be carry-over from other donors' samples. As DNA, the CDR3 is TGCAGCGCACGACAGGGCGTCACTGAAGCTTTCTTT. As protein: CSARQGVTEAFF.